This entry concerns a single T cell receptor (beta chain). This sample is drawn from a study of blood T cell repertoires in COVID-19. At the level of the study: Samples came from the United States, Italy and Spain, spanning acute and convalescent COVID-19. The analysed material was cDNA or gDNA that came from T cells, B-cell-depleted T cells, or PBMCs.

This CDR3 is 12 amino acids long. Per the study methods: Estimation of nucleated cell counts relied on the amplification of reference gene primers. Generated by immunoSEQ multiplex PCR, the TCRdb table keeps only in-frame clones and is missing some. V, J and clone size derive from that table, while D and trimming were established from the DNA sequence. This repertoire shows roughly 190,000 clones, 80% to 90% found once; its top ten account for approximately 15%. Sequencing was done on a sample of peripheral blood. The chain links TRBV21-1 to TRBJ1-2; TRBD1 is the table's D call, not checked against the DNA. TRBV21-1 is flagged as a pseudogene. The clonotype comes from a man aged 30-40 years with active or convalescent COVID-19. The CDR3 DNA reads as TGTGCCAGCACCCTGGGGCAAGATGGCTACACCTTC. Residues: CASTLGQDGYTF.